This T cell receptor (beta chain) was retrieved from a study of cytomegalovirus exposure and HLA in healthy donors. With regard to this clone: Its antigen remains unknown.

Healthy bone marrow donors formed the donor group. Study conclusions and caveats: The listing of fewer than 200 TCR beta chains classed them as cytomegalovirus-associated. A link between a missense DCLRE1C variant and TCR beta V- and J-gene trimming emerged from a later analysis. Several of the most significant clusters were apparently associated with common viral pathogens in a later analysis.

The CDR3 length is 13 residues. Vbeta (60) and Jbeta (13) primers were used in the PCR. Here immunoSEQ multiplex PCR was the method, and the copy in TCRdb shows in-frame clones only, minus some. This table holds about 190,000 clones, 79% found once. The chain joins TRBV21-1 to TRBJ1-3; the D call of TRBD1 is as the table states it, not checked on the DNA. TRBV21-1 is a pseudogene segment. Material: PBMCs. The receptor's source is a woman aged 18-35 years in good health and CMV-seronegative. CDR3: CASSRHSGNTIYF. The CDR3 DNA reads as TGTGCCAGCAGCAGACACTCTGGAAACACCATATATTTT.